These T cell receptor beta chains were read from a single sample in a study of blood T cell repertoires in COVID-19. Only in-frame clones appear in the TCRdb table, and some are missing; sequencing was by immunoSEQ multiplex PCR. The data show around 74,000 clones, with about nine tenths seen just once and approximately 15% held by the top ten. The sequenced material came from peripheral blood. These receptors were collected from a woman of 80 years or more with active or convalescent COVID-19. Both conserved end residues are part of each CDR3. A D gene is named only where the DNA matches it firmly. A row's size may be missing; if present it is once, few, many or a size class.

j_call v_call clone_size d_call cdr3_nt cdr3_aa
TRBJ2-7 TRBV7-8 . TRBD2 TGTGCCAGCAGCTCGACTAGCGGGGAAACCTACGAGCAGTACTTC CASSSTSGETYEQYF
TRBJ1-5 TRBV5-6 . . TGTGCCAGCAGCTCCCCTAATCAGCCCCAGCATTTT CASSSPNQPQHF
TRBJ1-3 TRBV18 . . TGTGCCAGCTCACTTGCCACAGGGTCTGGAAACACCATATATTTT CASSLATGSGNTIYF
TRBJ1-1 TRBV2 . . TGTGCCAGCATTGGCGGTTGGATGAACACTGAAGCTTTCTTT CASIGGWMNTEAFF
TRBJ1-2 TRBV28 . . TGTGCCAGCAGTGGGGGAGGAGGTAGGGACTATGGCTACACCTTC CASSGGGGRDYGYTF
TRBJ2-5 TRBV7-2 . TRBD2 TGTGCCAGCAGCTCCTGGACACGGGGGGGCCAAGAGACCCAGTACTTC CASSSWTRGGQETQYF
TRBJ1-5 TRBV19 . . TGTGCCAGTAGTATAGCAGGGAACAATCAGCCCCAGCATTTT CASSIAGNNQPQHF
TRBJ2-7 TRBV4-3 . . TGCGCCAGCAGCCAAGATAGTGTGAGGTCCGTGCAGTACTTC CASSQDSVRSVQYF
TRBJ1-1 TRBV5-1 few TRBD1 TGCGCCAGCAGCCCGGGACAGGGGGACCGGGCTTTCTTT CASSPGQGDRAFF
TRBJ2-1 TRBV5-1 . TRBD1 TGCGCCAGCAGCTCGGGACAGTCCAACTACAATGAGCAGTTCTTC CASSSGQSNYNEQFF
TRBJ1-1 TRBV13 . TRBD1 TGTGCCAGCAGCCCCCGGGACAGGGGGAACACTGAAGCTTTCTTT CASSPRDRGNTEAFF
TRBJ2-5 TRBV6-2/TRBV6-3 . . TGTGCCAGCAGTTACTCAGGGGTACAAGAGACCCAGTACTTC CASSYSGVQETQYF